This paragraph reports one T cell receptor beta chain. Its specificity is not known. This sample also contains other DNA sequences that code for the same CDR3. The PCR contained 60 Vbeta and 13 Jbeta primers. Some clones are missing from TCRdb's copy, which holds only in-frame ones; the method was immunoSEQ multiplex PCR. Of about 140,000 clones in the sample, 80% to 85% were seen once. This sample is drawn from a study of cytomegalovirus exposure and HLA in healthy donors. Trimming shortened V by 5 bases and J by 2 bases, and 4 bases separated the two germline ends. CDR3 length: 11 amino acids. The V gene's germline CDR1 is MNHEY and CDR2 SVGAGI. Study results and caveats: In a later analysis, a missense DCLRE1C variant was linked to TCR beta V- and J-gene trimming. Some highly shared sequence variants likely arose as a pipeline artifact. TRBV6-2, TRBV6-3 and some other V segments were unresolvable in 87-base-pair reads.

This chain connects TRBV6-5 to TRBJ2-7; D call uncertain. The sequencing sample was made of PBMCs. This sequence originates from a female donor in good health and CMV-seronegative. The CDR3 DNA follows: TGTGCCAGCAGTGACACCTACGAGCAGTACTTC. Its protein product is CASSDTYEQYF.